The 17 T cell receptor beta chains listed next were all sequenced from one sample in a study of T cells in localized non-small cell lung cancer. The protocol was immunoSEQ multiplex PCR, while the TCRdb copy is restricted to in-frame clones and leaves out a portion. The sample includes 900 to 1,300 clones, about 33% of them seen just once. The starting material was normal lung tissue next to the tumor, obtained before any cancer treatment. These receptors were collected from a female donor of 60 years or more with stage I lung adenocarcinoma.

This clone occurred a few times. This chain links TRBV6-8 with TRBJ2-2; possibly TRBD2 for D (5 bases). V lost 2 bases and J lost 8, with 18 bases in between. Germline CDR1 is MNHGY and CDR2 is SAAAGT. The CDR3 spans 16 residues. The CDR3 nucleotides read TGTGCCAGCAGTTACCCGGGGTACGCGGAAACAGGGGAGCTGTTTTTT. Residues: CASSYPGYAETGELFF.

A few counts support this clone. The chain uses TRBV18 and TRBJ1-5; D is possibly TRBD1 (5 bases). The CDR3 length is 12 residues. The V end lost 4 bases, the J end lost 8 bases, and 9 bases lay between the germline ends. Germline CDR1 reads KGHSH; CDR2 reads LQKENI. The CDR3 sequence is CASSQGREPQHF. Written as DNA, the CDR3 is TGTGCCAGCTCACAGGGACGGGAGCCCCAGCATTTT.

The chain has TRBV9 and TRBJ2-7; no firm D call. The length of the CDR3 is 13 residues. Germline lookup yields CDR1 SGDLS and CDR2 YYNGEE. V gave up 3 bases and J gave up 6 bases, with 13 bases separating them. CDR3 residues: CASSAGYPAEQYF. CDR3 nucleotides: TGTGCCAGCAGCGCCGGTTATCCGGCCGAGCAGTACTTC.

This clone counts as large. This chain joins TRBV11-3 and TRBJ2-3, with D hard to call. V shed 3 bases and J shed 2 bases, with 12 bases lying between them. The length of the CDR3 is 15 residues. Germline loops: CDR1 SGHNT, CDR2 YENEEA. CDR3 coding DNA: TGTGCCAGCAGCTTGAACGCGAATCCCACAGATACGCAGTATTTT. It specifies CASSLNANPTDTQYF.

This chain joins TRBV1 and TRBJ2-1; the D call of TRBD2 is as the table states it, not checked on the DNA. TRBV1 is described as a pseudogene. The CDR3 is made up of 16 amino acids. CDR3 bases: TGCGCCAGCAGCCAAGTCGCCGGGAGCCGGGGCAATGAGCAGTTCTTC. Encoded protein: CASSQVAGSRGNEQFF.

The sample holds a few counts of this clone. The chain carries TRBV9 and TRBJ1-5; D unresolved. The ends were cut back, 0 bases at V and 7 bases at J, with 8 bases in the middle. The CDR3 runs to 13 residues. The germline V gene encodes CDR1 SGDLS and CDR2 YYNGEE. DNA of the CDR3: TGTGCCAGCAGCGTAGGATCGGGGCAGCCCCAGCATTTT. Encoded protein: CASSVGSGQPQHF.

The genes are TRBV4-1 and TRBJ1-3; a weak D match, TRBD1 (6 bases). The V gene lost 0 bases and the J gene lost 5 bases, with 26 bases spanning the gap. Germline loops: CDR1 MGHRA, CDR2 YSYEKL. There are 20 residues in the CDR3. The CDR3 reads CASSQERGLSAEIDRNTIYF. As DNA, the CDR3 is TGCGCCAGCAGCCAAGAAAGGGGGTTGTCCGCCGAGATTGATAGAAACACCATATATTTT.

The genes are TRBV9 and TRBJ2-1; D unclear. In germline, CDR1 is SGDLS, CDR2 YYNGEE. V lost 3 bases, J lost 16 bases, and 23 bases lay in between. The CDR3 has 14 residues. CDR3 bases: TGTGCCAGCAGCGCCAATTTGCCGGGCCCCCTGGATTTCTTC. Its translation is CASSANLPGPLDFF. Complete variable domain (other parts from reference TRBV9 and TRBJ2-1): DSGVTQTPKHLITATGQRVTLRCSPRSGDLSVYWYQQSLDQGLQFLIQYYNGEERAKGNILERFSAQQFPDLHSELNLSSLELGDSALYFCASSANLPGPLDFFGPGTRLTVL.

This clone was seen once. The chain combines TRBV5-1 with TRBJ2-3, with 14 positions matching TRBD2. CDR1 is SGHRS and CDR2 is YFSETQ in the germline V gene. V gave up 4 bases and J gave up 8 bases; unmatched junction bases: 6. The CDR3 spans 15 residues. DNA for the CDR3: TGCGCCAGCAGCGAGGGACTAGCGGGAGCTGGTACGCAGTATTTT. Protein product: CASSEGLAGAGTQYF.

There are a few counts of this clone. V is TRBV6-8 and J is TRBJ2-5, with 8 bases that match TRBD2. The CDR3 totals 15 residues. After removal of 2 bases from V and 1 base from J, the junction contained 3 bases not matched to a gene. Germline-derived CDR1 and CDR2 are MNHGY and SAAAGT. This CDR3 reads CASSYGLAGQETQYF. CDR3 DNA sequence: TGTGCCAGCAGTTACGGGCTAGCGGGCCAAGAGACCCAGTACTTC.

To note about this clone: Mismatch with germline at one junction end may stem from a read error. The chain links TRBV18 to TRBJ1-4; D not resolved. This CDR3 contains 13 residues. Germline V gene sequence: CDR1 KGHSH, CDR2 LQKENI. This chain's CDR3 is CASSQDDDEKLFF. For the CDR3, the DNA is TGTGCCAGCTCGCAGGACGATGATGAAAAAYTGTTTTTT.

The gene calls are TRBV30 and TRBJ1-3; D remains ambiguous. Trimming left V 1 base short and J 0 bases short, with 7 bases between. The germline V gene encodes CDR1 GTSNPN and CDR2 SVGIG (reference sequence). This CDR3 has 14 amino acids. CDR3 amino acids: CAWSGSVSGNTIYF. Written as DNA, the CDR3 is TGTGCCTGGAGTGGTTCGGTCTCTGGAAACACCATATATTTT.

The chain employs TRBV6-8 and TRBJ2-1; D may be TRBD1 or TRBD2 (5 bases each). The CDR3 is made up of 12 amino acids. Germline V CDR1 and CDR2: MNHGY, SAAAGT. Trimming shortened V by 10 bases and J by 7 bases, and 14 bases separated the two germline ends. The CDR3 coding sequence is TGTGCCAACAGGACACTAGTTAATGAGCAGTTCTTC. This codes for CANRTLVNEQFF.

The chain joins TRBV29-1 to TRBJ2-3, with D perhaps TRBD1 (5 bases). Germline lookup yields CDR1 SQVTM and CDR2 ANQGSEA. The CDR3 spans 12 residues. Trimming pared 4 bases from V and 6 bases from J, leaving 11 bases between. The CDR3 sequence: CSVGPDSDTQYF. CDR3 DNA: TGCAGCGTTGGGCCTGACAGTGATACGCAGTATTTT.

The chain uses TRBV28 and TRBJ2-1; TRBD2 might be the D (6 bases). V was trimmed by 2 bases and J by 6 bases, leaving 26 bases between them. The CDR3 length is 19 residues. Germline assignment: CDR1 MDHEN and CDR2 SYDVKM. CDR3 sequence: CASSLPNVGGSPTRNEQFF. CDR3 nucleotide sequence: TGTGCCAGCAGTTTACCTAATGTCGGGGGTTCCCCGACCCGCAATGAGCAGTTCTTC.

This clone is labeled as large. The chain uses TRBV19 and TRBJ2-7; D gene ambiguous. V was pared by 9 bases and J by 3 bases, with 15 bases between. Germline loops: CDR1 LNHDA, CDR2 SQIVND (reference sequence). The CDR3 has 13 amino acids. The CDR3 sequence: CASLEPNNYEQYF. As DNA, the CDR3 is TGTGCCAGCCTAGAGCCCAATAACTACGAGCAGTACTTC. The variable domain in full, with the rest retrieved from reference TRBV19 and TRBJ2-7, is DGGITQSPKYLFRKEGQNVTLSCEQNLNHDAMYWYRQDPGQGLRLIYYSQIVNDFQKGDIAEGYSVSREKKESFPLTVTSAQKNPTAFYLCASLEPNNYEQYFGPGTRLTVT.

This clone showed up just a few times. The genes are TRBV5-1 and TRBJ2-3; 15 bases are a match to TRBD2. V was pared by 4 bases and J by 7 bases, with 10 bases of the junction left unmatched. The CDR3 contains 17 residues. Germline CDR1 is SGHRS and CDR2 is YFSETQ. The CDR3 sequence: CASSPGLAGGPDYTQYF. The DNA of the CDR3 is TGCGCCAGCAGCCCCGGACTAGCGGGAGGGCCTGATTATACGCAGTATTTT.